These T cell receptor beta chains were read from a single sample in a study of cytomegalovirus exposure and HLA in healthy donors. TCRdb's table, derived via immunoSEQ multiplex PCR, lists solely in-frame clones and lacks some. Of some 150,000 clones detected, 70% to 80% appear once; the ten largest clones hold approximately 6%. The material sequenced was PBMCs. The receptors derive from a man aged 50-60 years in good health and CMV-seropositive. Both conserved end residues are part of each CDR3. A D gene is named only where the DNA matches it firmly. Some rows have no size entry. The others give once, few or many, or a class for an expanded clone.

j_call: TRBJ1-3; cdr3_length: 13; v_call: TRBV6-1; d_call: -; clone_size: -; cdr3_nt: TGTGCCAGCAGTGCTGGGACAATTGGCACCATATATTTT; cdr3_aa: CASSAGTIGTIYF
j_call: TRBJ1-1; cdr3_length: 14; v_call: TRBV28; d_call: -; clone_size: -; cdr3_nt: TGTGCCAGCTTTCCCGGGACTGAGAACACTGAAGCTTTCTTT; cdr3_aa: CASFPGTENTEAFF
j_call: TRBJ2-3; cdr3_length: 15; v_call: TRBV2; d_call: -; clone_size: -; cdr3_nt: TGTGCCAGCAGGCAGGGGAAACAATCCACAGATACGCAGTATTTT; cdr3_aa: CASRQGKQSTDTQYF
j_call: TRBJ1-2; cdr3_length: 14; v_call: TRBV4-1; d_call: -; clone_size: -; cdr3_nt: TGCGCCAGCAGCCTAGAGGCAGGATCCTATGGCTACACCTTC; cdr3_aa: CASSLEAGSYGYTF
j_call: TRBJ1-2; cdr3_length: 14; v_call: TRBV10-3; d_call: TRBD1; clone_size: -; cdr3_nt: TGTGCCATCAGGGGGGACAGGGGGTTATATGGCTACACCTTC; cdr3_aa: CAIRGDRGLYGYTF
j_call: TRBJ2-1; cdr3_length: 15; v_call: TRBV6-4; d_call: TRBD1; clone_size: -; cdr3_nt: TGTGCCAGCCGGATACCGGGACAGGGGGTTTATGAGCAGTTCTTC; cdr3_aa: CASRIPGQGVYEQFF
j_call: TRBJ2-7; cdr3_length: 14; v_call: TRBV6-1; d_call: -; clone_size: few; cdr3_nt: TGTGCCAGCACGCCGGAGACGGCGGCCTACGAGCAGTACTTC; cdr3_aa: CASTPETAAYEQYF
j_call: TRBJ1-1; cdr3_length: 14; v_call: TRBV2; d_call: TRBD1; clone_size: -; cdr3_nt: TGTTCATCGAACCCGACAGGGGTGAACACTGAAGCTTTCTTT; cdr3_aa: CSSNPTGVNTEAFF
j_call: TRBJ2-3; cdr3_length: 18; v_call: TRBV28; d_call: TRBD2; clone_size: -; cdr3_nt: TGTGCCAGCAGTTTCTCCGGGACTAGCGGGAGGGCGACAGATACGCAGTATTTT; cdr3_aa: CASSFSGTSGRATDTQYF
j_call: TRBJ2-2; cdr3_length: 14; v_call: TRBV6-1; d_call: -; clone_size: -; cdr3_nt: TGTGCCAGCAGTGAAGGTCCGTCTGCCGGGGAGCTGTTTTTT; cdr3_aa: CASSEGPSAGELFF
j_call: TRBJ2-1; cdr3_length: 14; v_call: TRBV10-2; d_call: -; clone_size: -; cdr3_nt: TGCGCCAGCAGTAAACTAGGCTCCTACAATGAGCAGTTCTTC; cdr3_aa: CASSKLGSYNEQFF
j_call: TRBJ2-4; cdr3_length: 14; v_call: TRBV6-1; d_call: -; clone_size: -; cdr3_nt: TGTGCCAGCAGTGCAGCACTCCTTGGGAGCATTCAGTACTTC; cdr3_aa: CASSAALLGSIQYF
j_call: TRBJ2-1; cdr3_length: 16; v_call: TRBV4-2; d_call: TRBD2; clone_size: -; cdr3_nt: TGTGCCAGCAGCCAAGATCCTAGCGGCATTTACAATGAGCAGTTCTTC; cdr3_aa: CASSQDPSGIYNEQFF
j_call: TRBJ2-7; cdr3_length: 14; v_call: TRBV6-1; d_call: TRBD1; clone_size: -; cdr3_nt: TGTGCCAGCAGGCACAGGGGAGCAGCCTACGAGCAGTACTTC; cdr3_aa: CASRHRGAAYEQYF
j_call: TRBJ2-1; cdr3_length: 13; v_call: TRBV5-3; d_call: TRBD1; clone_size: -; cdr3_nt: TGTGCCAGAAGCCCGTACAGGGGAAGGGAGCAGTTCTTC; cdr3_aa: CARSPYRGREQFF
j_call: TRBJ2-1; cdr3_length: 15; v_call: TRBV5-4; d_call: -; clone_size: -; cdr3_nt: TGTGCCAGCAGCTTGGACCCCCAGGCGGGGAATGAGCAGTTCTTC; cdr3_aa: CASSLDPQAGNEQFF
j_call: TRBJ2-7; cdr3_length: 17; v_call: TRBV11-2; d_call: TRBD2; clone_size: -; cdr3_nt: TGTGCCAGCAGCTTAGATCGGTTACTAGCGGGAGGTGGAGAGCAGTACTTC; cdr3_aa: CASSLDRLLAGGGEQYF
j_call: TRBJ1-3; cdr3_length: 18; v_call: TRBV5-1; d_call: -; clone_size: -; cdr3_nt: TGCGCCAGCAGCTTGGATCCGGGAGGGGCTCACTCTGGAAACACCATATATTTT; cdr3_aa: CASSLDPGGAHSGNTIYF
j_call: TRBJ2-7; cdr3_length: 15; v_call: TRBV5-4; d_call: -; clone_size: -; cdr3_nt: TGTGCCAGCAGCTTGGCCGGGGCGGGGAACTACGAGCAGTACTTC; cdr3_aa: CASSLAGAGNYEQYF
j_call: TRBJ2-7; cdr3_length: 12; v_call: TRBV28; d_call: -; clone_size: -; cdr3_nt: TGTGCCAGCAGTCTAAGACAGTACGAGCAGTACTTC; cdr3_aa: CASSLRQYEQYF
j_call: TRBJ2-7; cdr3_length: 14; v_call: TRBV28; d_call: TRBD1; clone_size: -; cdr3_nt: TGTGCCAGCAGCCACAGGGGACCCAAATACGAGCAGTACTTC; cdr3_aa: CASSHRGPKYEQYF
j_call: TRBJ2-1; cdr3_length: 15; v_call: TRBV5-6; d_call: -; clone_size: -; cdr3_nt: TGTGCCAGCAGCAGCACTAGAACCCCCTACAATGAGCAGTTCTTC; cdr3_aa: CASSSTRTPYNEQFF
j_call: TRBJ2-1; cdr3_length: 15; v_call: TRBV30; d_call: -; clone_size: -; cdr3_nt: TGTGCCTGGAGTGTACGTACAGCCACCTCCAATGAGCAGTTCTTC; cdr3_aa: CAWSVRTATSNEQFF
j_call: TRBJ2-7; cdr3_length: 15; v_call: TRBV4-1; d_call: TRBD2; clone_size: -; cdr3_nt: TGCGCCAGCAGCCATCCGACTAGCGGGAGGTACGAGCAGTACTTC; cdr3_aa: CASSHPTSGRYEQYF
j_call: TRBJ2-1; cdr3_length: 13; v_call: TRBV9; d_call: -; clone_size: -; cdr3_nt: TGTGCCAGCACTTCCGGGGCCTACAATGAGCAGTTCTTC; cdr3_aa: CASTSGAYNEQFF
j_call: TRBJ1-5; cdr3_length: 16; v_call: TRBV5-8; d_call: -; clone_size: -; cdr3_nt: TGTGCCAGCAGCTTGGAGGGAGGGGTGGGCAATCAGCCCCAGCATTTT; cdr3_aa: CASSLEGGVGNQPQHF
j_call: TRBJ1-2; cdr3_length: 13; v_call: TRBV5-1; d_call: TRBD1; clone_size: -; cdr3_nt: TGCGCCAGTAGGACAGGGGGCGACTATGGCTACACCTTC; cdr3_aa: CASRTGGDYGYTF
j_call: TRBJ2-1; cdr3_length: 15; v_call: TRBV9; d_call: -; clone_size: -; cdr3_nt: TGTGCCAGCAGCGTAGACCTAAGCTCCTACAATGAGCAGTTCTTC; cdr3_aa: CASSVDLSSYNEQFF
j_call: TRBJ1-5; cdr3_length: 15; v_call: TRBV6-1; d_call: -; clone_size: -; cdr3_nt: TGTGCCAGCAGTGAGAGACTAGCGTCCGATCAGCCCCAGCATTTT; cdr3_aa: CASSERLASDQPQHF
j_call: TRBJ2-7; cdr3_length: 16; v_call: TRBV18; d_call: TRBD1; clone_size: once; cdr3_nt: TGTGCCAGCACAGGGGGGCCCAGGAAAAGCTCCTACGAGCAGTACTTC; cdr3_aa: CASTGGPRKSSYEQYF
j_call: TRBJ2-7; cdr3_length: 15; v_call: TRBV5-4; d_call: TRBD2; clone_size: -; cdr3_nt: TGTGCCAGCAGCAAGGAGGGCGGGAGAGGGTACGAGCAGTACTTC; cdr3_aa: CASSKEGGRGYEQYF
j_call: TRBJ2-1; cdr3_length: 15; v_call: TRBV5-4; d_call: TRBD2; clone_size: -; cdr3_nt: TGTGCCAGCAGCTTGGGCGGGGGTGGCTACAATGAGCAGTTCTTC; cdr3_aa: CASSLGGGGYNEQFF